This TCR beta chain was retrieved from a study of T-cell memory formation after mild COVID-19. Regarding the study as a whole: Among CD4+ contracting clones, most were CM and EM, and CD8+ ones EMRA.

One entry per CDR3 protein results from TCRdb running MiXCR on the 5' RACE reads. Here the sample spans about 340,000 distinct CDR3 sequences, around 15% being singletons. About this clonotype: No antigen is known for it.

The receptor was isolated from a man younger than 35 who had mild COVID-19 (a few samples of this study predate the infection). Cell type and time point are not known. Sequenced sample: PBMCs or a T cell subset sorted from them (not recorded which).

In nucleotides, the CDR3 is TGCGGCAGCAGCCAAGATCGCGGGATATACGAGCAGTACGTC. This codes for CGSSQDRGIYEQYV. This chain uses TRBV4-1 with TRBJ2-7, with D perhaps TRBD2 (6 bases). The CDR3 runs 14 residues. Germline V gene lookup returns CDR1 MGHRA and CDR2 YSYEKL.